Following are 28 T cell receptor beta chains from one sample sequenced in a study of T cells after yellow fever vaccination. Via MiXCR, TCRdb re-called the 5' RACE reads, giving one row per CDR3 protein. The sample contains 200,000 to 250,000 distinct CDR3 sequences, 6.9% of which appear only once. Sequencing was performed on CD4+ T cells sorted from PBMCs, taken 15 days after the yellow fever booster vaccination. Every receptor here comes from a man under 40 who received the YFV17D yellow fever vaccine.

This clonotype has just a few counts. This sequence joins TRBV20-1 and TRBJ2-2, with 9 bases matching TRBD1. The J segment lost 2 bases and the V segment lost 0 bases, leaving 7 bases of the junction unmatched. Germline CDR1 DFQATT, CDR2 SNEGSKA (reference sequence). The CDR3 extends over 17 amino acids. Here the CDR3 reads CSAREMETGGNTGELFF. The CDR3 region has the DNA TGCAGTGCTAGAGAGATGGAGACAGGGGGAAACACCGGGGAGCTGTTTTTT.

In this sample, this clonotype turned up many times. For the CDR3, the DNA is TGCAGTGCTAGTTTGGCTCCGACAGATACGCAGTATTTT. Its translation is CSASLAPTDTQYF. The rearrangement joins TRBV20-1 to TRBJ2-3; D ambiguous. In germline, CDR1 is DFQATT, CDR2 SNEGSKA (reference sequence). CDR3 size: 13 residues. Trimming removed 3 bases from V and 3 bases from J, with 10 bases in between.

V usage is TRBV20-1 and J usage is TRBJ2-1; D may be TRBD2 (6 bases). Trimming took off 2 bases at V and 15 bases at J, with 11 bases between the two ends. The CDR3 covers 10 residues. Germline CDR1 is DFQATT and CDR2 is SNEGSKA (reference sequence). The DNA of the CDR3 is TGCAGTGCTAGAAACGTGGGACTGTTCTTC. This translates into CSARNVGLFF.

This clonotype turned up a few times. The rearrangement uses TRBV5-4 and TRBJ2-3; D is possibly TRBD2 (6 bases). V was shortened by 0 bases and J by 1 base, with 9 bases between the two germline ends. Germline-derived CDR1 and CDR2 are SGHNT and YYREEE (reference sequence). This CDR3 comprises 15 residues. The CDR3 DNA is TGTGCCAGCAGCTTGGACGGCGGGGGCACAGATACGCAGTATTTT. Translating it yields CASSLDGGGTDTQYF. The whole variable domain, filled in from reference TRBV5-4 and TRBJ2-3, reads ETGVTQSPTHLIKTRGQQVTLRCSSQSGHNTVSWYQQALGQGPQFIFQYYREEENGRGNFPPRFSGLQFPNYSSELNVNALELDDSALYLCASSLDGGGTDTQYFGPGTRLTVL.

This sequence joins TRBV25-1 and TRBJ2-3; no clear D gene. Trimming cost V 5 bases and J 0 bases, with 9 bases left between them. Germline lookup yields CDR1 MGHDK and CDR2 SYGVNS. CDR3 size: 14 residues. Here the CDR3 DNA reads TGTGCCAGCAGTTTAGATACTAGCACAGATACGCAGTATTTT. Encoded protein: CASSLDTSTDTQYF.

The chain is built from TRBV7-2 and TRBJ2-5; D is unclear. Trimming removed 2 bases from V and 2 bases from J, with 12 bases in between. There are 15 residues in the CDR3. Germline V CDR1 and CDR2: SGHTA, FQGNSA. The CDR3 DNA is TGTGCCAGCAGCTTAATGCGCGGAGAACAAGAGACCCAGTACTTC. It yields the protein CASSLMRGEQETQYF.

This clonotype was found many times. The chain joins TRBV3-1 to TRBJ2-1; D is unresolved. With 2 bases removed from V and 7 bases from J, the gap between germline ends came to 15 bases. CDR3 length equals 15 residues. Germline V CDR1 and CDR2: LGHDT, YNNKEL (reference sequence). The CDR3: CASSQLEPMGNEQFF. The CDR3 DNA sequence: TGTGCCAGCAGCCAACTGGAGCCTATGGGGAATGAGCAGTTCTTC.

This clonotype was detected many times. This rearrangement joins TRBV9 to TRBJ2-7, with TRBD2 identical over 8 bases. The CDR3 is 15 residues long. Germline trimming cut 0 bases from V and 5 bases from J; bases unmatched to any gene: 7. Per germline, CDR1 SGDLS and CDR2 YYNGEE. Here the CDR3 reads CASSVGGLGTDEQYF. CDR3 nucleotides: TGTGCCAGCAGCGTAGGGGGACTAGGCACCGACGAGCAGTACTTC. Filled out from reference TRBV9 and TRBJ2-7, the complete variable domain reads DSGVTQTPKHLITATGQRVTLRCSPRSGDLSVYWYQQSLDQGLQFLIQYYNGEERAKGNILERFSAQQFPDLHSELNLSSLELGDSALYFCASSVGGLGTDEQYFGPGTRLTVT.

This clonotype was detected many times. This chain connects TRBV27 to TRBJ2-3; D unresolved. CDR1 and CDR2 from the germline V gene are MNHEY and SMNVEV (reference sequence). The CDR3 runs to 13 residues. The V end lost 8 bases, the J end lost 1 base, and 10 bases lay between the germline ends. DNA for the CDR3: TGTGCCAGCCGTGTTTGGGGCACAGATACGCAGTATTTT. Its protein is CASRVWGTDTQYF.

There are a few counts of this clonotype. The J gene is TRBJ2-7, the V gene TRBV24-1, with D perhaps matching TRBD1 (6 bases). The CDR3 runs to 16 residues. Germline V gene data show CDR1 as KGHDR and CDR2 as SFDVKD. Trimming took 2 bases from V and 3 from J, leaving 16 bases between them. The CDR3 nucleotides read TGTGCCACCAGTGATTCGACAGGACTGGATCTCTACGAGCAGTACTTC. It codes for CATSDSTGLDLYEQYF.

The chain employs TRBV7-2 and TRBJ2-3, with 10 bases aligning to TRBD1. From germline, CDR1 is SGHTA and CDR2 FQGNSA. This CDR3 has 18 residues. V was pared by 6 bases and J by 4 bases, with 16 bases of the junction left unmatched. The CDR3 nucleotides read TGTGCCAGCAGTTATGCGTCTTCCGGGACAGGGGTGGCAGATACGCAGTATTTT. Its protein product is CASSYASSGTGVADTQYF.

V is TRBV7-2 and J is TRBJ1-1; 8 bases align to TRBD1. Germline values: CDR1 SGHTA, CDR2 FQGNSA. CDR3 length: 15 residues. V dropped 0 bases and J dropped 8; count of bases not matched to a gene: 8. Written as DNA, the CDR3 is TGTGCCAGCAGCTTAGCTAGGACAGGGCGCATGGAAGCTTTCTTT. Translated, it gives CASSLARTGRMEAFF. Full variable domain (missing parts from reference TRBV7-2 and TRBJ1-1): GAGVSQSPSNKVTEKGKDVELRCDPISGHTALYWYRQSLGQGLEFLIYFQGNSAPDKSGLPSDRFSAERTGGSVSTLTIQRTQQEDSAVYLCASSLARTGRMEAFFGQGTRLTVV.

This clonotype has only a few counts. The chain is built from TRBV20-1 and TRBJ1-4; D uncertain. V gave up 6 bases and J gave up 6 bases, with 11 bases separating them. This CDR3 has 12 amino acids. CDR1 and CDR2 (germline): DFQATT, SNEGSKA (reference sequence). In DNA, the CDR3 is TGCAGTGCAATGGCCCAGGATGAAAAACTGTTTTTT. Translated: CSAMAQDEKLFF.

J is TRBJ2-7 and V is TRBV5-4, with TRBD1 matching 11 bases. The V and J ends lost 4 bases and 4 bases, in that order; junction bases with no gene match: 4. The CDR3 sequence is 14 residues long. Germline V CDR1 and CDR2: SGHNT, YYREEE (reference sequence). This chain's CDR3 is CASSTDRGPYEQYF. The CDR3 DNA reads as TGTGCCAGCAGCACGGACAGGGGGCCTTACGAGCAGTACTTC. The complete variable domain, with remaining parts taken from reference TRBV5-4 and TRBJ2-7, reads ETGVTQSPTHLIKTRGQQVTLRCSSQSGHNTVSWYQQALGQGPQFIFQYYREEENGRGNFPPRFSGLQFPNYSSELNVNALELDDSALYLCASSTDRGPYEQYFGPGTRLTVT.

This clonotype appeared a few times. This chain uses TRBV19 with TRBJ2-2; 11 nucleotides match TRBD1. The junction had 3 bases not matched to a gene; V was cut back by 3 bases and J by 3 bases. CDR1 and CDR2 (germline): LNHDA, SQIVND (reference sequence). The CDR3 spans 16 residues. In DNA form, the CDR3 reads TGTGCCAGTAGTATCCGGGACAGGGGGTACACCGGGGAGCTGTTTTTT. This translates into CASSIRDRGYTGELFF.

Many counts were recorded for this clonotype. J is TRBJ2-7 and V is TRBV10-3, with TRBD2 matching over 10 bases. The CDR3 extends over 17 amino acids. V was clipped by 6 bases and J by 3 bases; unmatched bases: 14. Germline CDR1 and CDR2: ENHRY and SYGVKD. The CDR3 bases are TGTGCCATCAGGGCCGGGACTAGCGTTCACTTGGGCTACGAGCAGTACTTC. This gives the protein CAIRAGTSVHLGYEQYF.

The chain joins TRBV30 to TRBJ1-2; 10 bases are shared with TRBD1. Losses at the gene ends were 0 bases for V and 6 bases for J; bases not matched to a gene: 13. This CDR3 has 17 residues. Germline CDR1 is GTSNPN and CDR2 is SVGIG (reference sequence). In nucleotides, the CDR3 is TGTGCCTGGAGTGTACCCTTGGACAGGGGGAAGAGCGATGGCTACACCTTC. The encoded protein is CAWSVPLDRGKSDGYTF.

V usage is TRBV7-2 and J usage is TRBJ1-3; D ambiguous. V was pared by 8 bases and J by 7 bases, with 12 bases between. There are 12 residues in the CDR3. Germline CDR1 SGHTA, CDR2 FQGNSA. CDR3 region: CASGRPGNTIYF. The DNA for the CDR3 is TGTGCCAGCGGGCGGCCGGGTAACACCATATATTTT.

V usage is TRBV7-2 and J usage is TRBJ2-2, with 10 positions matching TRBD1. V shed 5 bases and J 6 bases; nucleotides not matched to a gene: 0. This CDR3 spans 13 amino acids. The germline V gene has CDR1 SGHTA and CDR2 FQGNSA. Here the CDR3 reads CASSGQGAGELFF. In DNA, the CDR3 is TGTGCCAGCAGCGGACAGGGGGCCGGGGAGCTGTTTTTT.

The V and J genes are TRBV20-1 and TRBJ1-3; perhaps TRBD1 as D (5 bases). Trimming left V 6 bases short and J 1 base short, with 13 bases between. Germline assignment: CDR1 DFQATT and CDR2 SNEGSKA (reference sequence). The CDR3 loop spans 14 amino acids. The CDR3 loop reads CSAKTGLSGNTIYF. The CDR3, as DNA: TGCAGTGCAAAGACGGGACTTTCTGGAAACACCATATATTTT.

J is TRBJ2-1 and V is TRBV12-3 or TRBV12-4; D remains unclear. The CDR3 runs to 14 residues. V lost 2 bases and J lost 5, with 10 bases in between. Written as DNA, the CDR3 is TGTGCCAGCAGTTTACTAGTTCAAAACAATGAGCAGTTCTTC. Its protein is CASSLLVQNNEQFF.

This clonotype came up many times. V usage is TRBV6-2 or TRBV6-3 and J usage is TRBJ2-3; 8 nucleotides line up with TRBD1. The CDR3 totals 17 residues. CDR1 is MNHEY, CDR2 SVGEGT, per germline. J was trimmed by 2 bases and V by 0 bases; bases with no gene match: 7. CDR3 nucleotide sequence: TGTGCCAGCAGTTACTCGTTGCAGGGGGCCGCCACAGATACGCAGTATTTT. It encodes CASSYSLQGAATDTQYF.

This chain uses TRBV7-8 with TRBJ2-1; 7 bases align to TRBD2. This CDR3 has 19 amino acids. CDR1 is SGHVS and CDR2 is FQNEAQ in the germline V gene. V shed 4 bases and J 0 bases; nucleotides not matched to a gene: 15. The CDR3 is CASSSSRAGPSSSYNEQFF. CDR3 nucleotide sequence: TGTGCCAGCAGCTCCTCCCGAGCGGGGCCATCAAGCTCCTACAATGAGCAGTTCTTC.

The chain's CDR3 is CASSESKFMANEQYF. The DNA of the CDR3 is TGTGCCAGCAGTGAATCAAAATTCATGGCCAACGAGCAGTACTTC. This chain links TRBV25-1 with TRBJ2-7; D ambiguous. CDR1 MGHDK and CDR2 SYGVNS come from the germline V gene. The germline V and J ends were trimmed by 1 base and 5 bases, with 15 bases remaining between them. This CDR3 comprises 15 residues.

The sample holds many counts of this clonotype. This chain joins TRBV24-1 and TRBJ2-1; 7 bases fit TRBD1. Germline CDR1 reads KGHDR; CDR2 reads SFDVKD. J lost 3 bases, V lost 4 bases, and 5 bases had no gene match. The length of the CDR3 is 15 residues. CDR3 in DNA: TGTGCCACCAGTGACCCCGGGACAGACTACAATGAGCAGTTCTTC. It yields the protein CATSDPGTDYNEQFF.

This clonotype was detected only a few times. J is TRBJ1-5 and V is TRBV7-8; D not resolved. There are 15 residues in the CDR3. Germline V gene sequence: CDR1 SGHVS, CDR2 FQNEAQ. V was clipped by 1 base and J by 6 bases, with 13 bases between them. This CDR3 reads CASSLERVRSQPQHF. As DNA, the CDR3 is TGTGCCAGCAGCTTAGAAAGGGTGAGGAGTCAGCCCCAGCATTTT.

This clonotype has only a few counts. The V call is TRBV19, the J call TRBJ1-5, with D uncertain. This CDR3 region has 12 residues. Germline V lookup: CDR1 LNHDA, CDR2 SQIVND (reference sequence). The ends were cut back, 5 bases at V and 11 bases at J, with 13 bases in the middle. The CDR3, as DNA: TGTGCCAGTAGTCCCGACCGTTCGGCCCAGCATTTT. Residues: CASSPDRSAQHF.

This clonotype was detected only a few times. The genes are TRBV30 and TRBJ1-5; D remains ambiguous. The CDR3 is 15 residues long. In germline, CDR1 is GTSNPN, CDR2 SVGIG (reference sequence). The V gene lost 0 bases and the J gene lost 0 bases, with 9 bases spanning the gap. This CDR3 is CAWSVQSASNQPQHF. CDR3 bases: TGTGCCTGGAGTGTACAGTCAGCTAGCAATCAGCCCCAGCATTTT.